This T cell receptor beta chain was sequenced in a study of tumor-infiltrating lymphocytes in primary liver carcinoma. Looking at the study overall: The patients included men and women who were aged 30 to 69 years.

TCR beta cDNA was made from approximately 500 ng total RNA with a constant-region primer. Libraries of TCR beta came from three nested multiplex PCR rounds with slightly modified ARM-PCR. TRBV1-TRBV30 forward primers and a C-beta reverse primer were used in the first two PCR rounds, which each ran for nine to ten cycles. One entry per CDR3 protein results from TCRdb running MiXCR on the multiplex PCR reads. Found here are approximately 92,000 distinct CDR3 sequences, approximately 68% of them singletons; the top ten hold 9% to 10%. Study conclusions and caveats: All five tumor regions shared only about 7-25% of top clones. Tumor top-250-clone fraction significantly exceeded that of blood (p = 0.039).

RNA and DNA were co-extracted from around 20-30 mg of unsorted bulk tissue. Without exception, tumor samples held over 80% viable tumor cells. The CDR3 has 14 amino acids. V was pared by 2 bases and J by 1 base, with 8 bases between. From germline, CDR1 is KGHSH and CDR2 LQKENI. In this sample, this clonotype turned up a few times. Its antigen remains unknown. This TCR was recovered from a woman in her sixties with primary liver carcinoma and hepatitis B virus infection. This chain links TRBV18 with TRBJ2-5, with no clear D. Sequencing was done on a sample of liver tumor tissue from sampling region 5. Subset here: tumor region T5, tumor centre. The CDR3 DNA reads as TGTGCCAGCTCACCAGCCAGTTCCCAAGAGACCCAGTACTTC. It is translated as CASSPASSQETQYF. Complete variable domain (other parts from reference TRBV18 and TRBJ2-5): NAGVMQNPRHLVRRRGQEARLRCSPMKGHSHVYWYRQLPEEGLKFMVYLQKENIIDESGMPKERFSAEFPKEGPSILRIQQVVRGDSAAYFCASSPASSQETQYFGPGTRLLVL.